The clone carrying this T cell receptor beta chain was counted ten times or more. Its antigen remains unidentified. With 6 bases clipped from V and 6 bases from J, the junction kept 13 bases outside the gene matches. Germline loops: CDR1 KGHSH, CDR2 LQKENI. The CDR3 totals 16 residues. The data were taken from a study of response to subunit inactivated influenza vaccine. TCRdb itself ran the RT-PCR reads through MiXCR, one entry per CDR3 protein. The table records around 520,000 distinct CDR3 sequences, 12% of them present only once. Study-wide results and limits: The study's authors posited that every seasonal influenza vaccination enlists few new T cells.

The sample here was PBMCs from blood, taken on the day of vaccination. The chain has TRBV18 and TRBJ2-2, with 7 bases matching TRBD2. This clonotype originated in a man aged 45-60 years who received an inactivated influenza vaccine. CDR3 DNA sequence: TGTGCCAGCTCCCGTTCTAGCGGAGCCACGTCCGGGGAGCTGTTTTTT. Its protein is CASSRSSGATSGELFF.